This passage covers 25 T cell receptor beta chains from one sample sequenced in a study of blood T cell repertoires in COVID-19. The repertoire was sequenced with immunoSEQ multiplex PCR; TCRdb's copy has only in-frame clones and lacks some. The table includes nearly 90,000 clones, 72% detected once. The sample consisted of peripheral blood. The receptors originated from a woman older than 75 with acute or convalescent COVID-19.

This clone was observed a few times. This same CDR3 is encoded by further DNA sequences in the sample. The rearrangement links TRBV18 to TRBJ1-1; 8 bases are shared with TRBD1. Germline V gene lookup returns CDR1 KGHSH and CDR2 LQKENI. Trimming at V came to 3 bases and at J to 1 base, leaving 1 base not matched to a gene. There are 14 residues in the CDR3. The CDR3: CASSPGTGNTEAFF. The CDR3 DNA reads TGTGCCAGCTCACCGGGGACAGGGAACACTGAAGCTTTCTTT.

J is TRBJ2-1 and V is TRBV4-1, with 12 bases identical to TRBD2. The CDR3 loop spans 15 amino acids. Trimming at V came to 4 bases and at J to 4 bases, leaving 2 bases not matched to a gene. Germline CDR1 MGHRA, CDR2 YSYEKL. The CDR3 here is CASSLGLAGYNEQFF. The CDR3 nucleotides read TGCGCCAGCAGCCTCGGACTAGCGGGGTACAATGAGCAGTTCTTC.

V gene TRBV12-3 or TRBV12-4 combines with J gene TRBJ1-1, with unresolved D. The CDR3 length is 12 residues. V was shortened by 4 bases and J by 8 bases, with 11 bases between the two germline ends. CDR3: CASSYAGAEAFF. In nucleotides, the CDR3 is TGTGCCAGCAGTTATGCGGGAGCGGAAGCTTTCTTT.

In this sample, this clone turned up many times. This chain joins TRBV19 and TRBJ2-2; 11 bases are shared with TRBD2. The trim removed 5 bases at V and 2 bases at J, leaving 7 bases unmatched. Germline V gives CDR1 LNHDA, CDR2 SQIVND (reference sequence). CDR3 length: 17 residues. The chain's CDR3 is CASSSPTSGANTGELFF. DNA of the CDR3: TGTGCCAGTAGTTCCCCGACTAGCGGGGCCAACACCGGGGAGCTGTTTTTT.

The chain couples TRBV4-3 to TRBJ1-2; D is undetermined. V was trimmed by 4 bases and J by 0 bases, leaving 9 bases between them. CDR1 and CDR2 (germline): LGHNA, YSLEER. This CDR3 is 14 amino acids long. DNA for the CDR3: TGCGCCAGCAGCCGCGACACAGCTAACTATGGCTACACCTTC. Protein: CASSRDTANYGYTF.

The chain couples TRBV5-5 to TRBJ1-4, with 8 bases fitting TRBD1. The length of the CDR3 is 17 residues. Germline loops: CDR1 SGHKS, CDR2 YYEKEE (reference sequence). V was pared by 4 bases and J by 3 bases, with 11 bases of the junction left unmatched. This CDR3 reads CASSLTPGGIPNEKLFF. The CDR3 DNA reads TGTGCCAGCAGCCTGACGCCAGGGGGCATACCTAATGAAAAACTGTTTTTT.

This chain uses TRBV7-2 with TRBJ1-2; 8 positions agree with TRBD1. V shed 5 bases and J 8 bases; nucleotides not matched to a gene: 19. Germline V gives CDR1 SGHTA, CDR2 FQGNSA. The CDR3 spans 17 residues. CDR3 loop: CASSGRRDRSSRGGYTF. CDR3 in DNA: TGTGCCAGCAGCGGGCGCCGGGACAGGTCGTCAAGGGGAGGCTACACCTTC.

The rearrangement uses TRBV23-1 and TRBJ2-1; D ambiguous. TRBV23-1 is given ORF status, its function remaining uncertain. V was shortened by 2 bases and J by 7 bases, with 15 bases between the two germline ends. The CDR3 has 15 amino acids. CDR3 amino acids: CASSQVMPGRNEQFF. DNA for the CDR3: TGCGCCAGCAGTCAAGTTATGCCGGGTAGGAATGAGCAGTTCTTC.

The CDR3 loop is CASSLYDATGTVNSPLHF. In nucleotides, the CDR3 is TGTGCCAGCTCACTTTATGATGCCACCGGGACAGTAAATTCACCCCTCCACTTT. The chain is built from TRBV18 and TRBJ1-6; 7 bases line up with TRBD1. The CDR3 spans 18 residues. V gave up 4 bases and J gave up 7 bases; unmatched junction bases: 16. CDR1 and CDR2 (germline): KGHSH, LQKENI.

The table lists this clone with many counts. The chain joins TRBV9 to TRBJ1-5; possible D gene TRBD1, 6 bases. The germline V and J ends were trimmed by 3 bases and 1 base, with 8 bases remaining between them. The CDR3 sequence is 14 residues long. Germline loops: CDR1 SGDLS, CDR2 YYNGEE. CDR3 loop: CASSAGASNQPQHF. The CDR3 DNA sequence: TGTGCCAGCAGCGCAGGGGCCAGCAATCAGCCCCAGCATTTT.

V and J are TRBV12-5 and TRBJ1-3; a possible D gene is TRBD1 (5 bases). This CDR3 region has 15 residues. Germline CDR1 reads LGHNT; CDR2 reads FRNRAP. Trimming cost V 8 bases and J 2 bases, with 16 bases left between them. CDR3: CASRIGGLAGNTIYF. The CDR3 nucleotides read TGTGCTAGTCGGATCGGGGGGTTGGCTGGAAACACCATATATTTT.

The CDR3 loop is CAIREQGGNYGYTF. As DNA, the CDR3 is TGTGCCATCAGAGAACAGGGGGGGAACTATGGCTACACCTTC. The V call is TRBV10-3, the J call TRBJ1-2; 8 bases are a match to TRBD1. Germline lookup yields CDR1 ENHRY and CDR2 SYGVKD. This CDR3 contains 14 residues. V was clipped by 6 bases and J by 2 bases; unmatched bases: 5.

The chain joins TRBV12-3 or TRBV12-4 to TRBJ1-2; a possible D gene is TRBD1 (6 bases). The CDR3 has 13 amino acids. The ends were cut back, 6 bases at V and 1 base at J, with 9 bases in the middle. The CDR3 coding sequence is TGTGCCAGCAGCGCACAGGGTAACTATGGCTACACCTTC. Translated: CASSAQGNYGYTF.

V gene TRBV3-1 (or the pseudogene TRBV3-2) combines with J gene TRBJ2-7, with D unresolved. This CDR3 is 15 amino acids long. V shed 4 bases and J shed 0 bases, with 13 bases lying between them. Per germline, CDR1 LGHDT and CDR2 YNNKEL (reference sequence). The CDR3 region is CASSLLAASSYEQYF. CDR3 DNA sequence: TGTGCCAGCAGCCTTCTGGCGGCTAGCTCCTACGAGCAGTACTTC.

CDR3 nucleotide sequence: TGTGCCAGCAGTACTCGGACAGGGCAGGAGTACTTC. Translation: CASSTRTGQEYF. This chain connects TRBV27 to TRBJ2-5, with 8 positions matching TRBD1. Per the germline V gene, CDR1 is MNHEY and CDR2 is SMNVEV (reference sequence). The CDR3 has 12 amino acids. The V and J ends lost 5 bases and 12 bases, in that order; junction bases with no gene match: 8.

On this clone: Other DNA sequences from this sample encode an identical CDR3 as well. V usage is TRBV3-1 (or the pseudogene TRBV3-2) and J usage is TRBJ1-3; the match to TRBD1 covers 7 bases. CDR3 length: 15 amino acids. V lost 5 bases, J lost 4 bases, and 8 bases stayed unmatched. Germline CDR1 reads LGHDT; CDR2 reads YNNKEL (reference sequence). The CDR3 sequence is CASSTTGTAGNTIYF. CDR3 nucleotide sequence: TGTGCCAGCAGCACTACCGGGACAGCAGGAAACACCATATATTTT.

The chain employs TRBV2 and TRBJ2-1, with 7 bases matching TRBD1. Germline lookup yields CDR1 SNHLY and CDR2 FYNNEI. The J segment lost 7 bases and the V segment lost 10 bases, leaving 13 bases of the junction unmatched. The CDR3 covers 14 residues. The CDR3 DNA reads TGTGCCATATCGGACAGGCGGGCTGAAAATGAGCAGTTCTTC. It is translated as CAISDRRAENEQFF.

The rearrangement uses TRBV18 and TRBJ2-2; 9 nucleotides agree with TRBD1. CDR1 and CDR2 (germline): KGHSH, LQKENI. The length of the CDR3 is 15 residues. Trimming took 2 bases from V and 5 from J; bases not matched to a gene: 3. CDR3 DNA sequence: TGTGCCAGCTCACCAGGGACAGGGAGAACCGGGGAGCTGTTTTTT. Translation gives CASSPGTGRTGELFF.

The chain uses TRBV7-2 and TRBJ1-4; D is unclear. Germline assignment: CDR1 SGHTA and CDR2 FQGNSA. V gave up 2 bases and J gave up 6 bases, with 7 bases separating them. The CDR3 runs 13 residues. In DNA form, the CDR3 reads TGTGCCAGCAGCTTAAGACAAGATGAAAAACTGTTTTTT. This encodes CASSLRQDEKLFF.

This clone was observed many times. The chain joins TRBV5-1 to TRBJ1-6, with 7 bases identical to TRBD1. Trimming took 0 bases from V and 8 from J; bases not matched to a gene: 5. The CDR3 has 15 amino acids. Germline CDR1 is SGHRS and CDR2 is YFSETQ. The CDR3 spells CASSLALRGDSPLHF. Here the CDR3 DNA reads TGCGCCAGCAGCTTGGCTCTCAGGGGGGATTCACCCCTCCACTTT.

This clone was detected many times. This chain connects TRBV15 to TRBJ1-1; 9 bases match TRBD1. Germline CDR1 is LNHNV and CDR2 is YYDKDF (reference sequence). This CDR3 comprises 17 residues. The J segment lost 0 bases and the V segment lost 8 bases, leaving 13 bases of the junction unmatched. CDR3 residues: CATRRGGTGTMNTEAFF. The CDR3 DNA sequence: TGTGCCACCCGACGTGGGGGGACAGGGACGATGAACACTGAAGCTTTCTTT. Full variable domain (missing parts from reference TRBV15 and TRBJ1-1): DAMVIQNPRYQVTQFGKPVTLSCSQTLNHNVMYWYQQKSSQAPKLLFHYYDKDFNNEADTPDNFQSRRPNTSFCFLDIRSPGLGDTAMYLCATRRGGTGTMNTEAFFGQGTRLTVV.

V and J are TRBV28 and TRBJ1-1; D uncertain. The CDR3 is 12 residues long. The germline V and J ends were trimmed by 2 bases and 9 bases, with 10 bases remaining between them. CDR1 MDHEN and CDR2 SYDVKM come from the germline V gene. Written as DNA, the CDR3 is TGTGCCAGCAGTTTAAGAGATTTCCAAGCTTTCTTT. This codes for CASSLRDFQAFF.

The genes are TRBV4-1 and TRBJ2-5; 8 bases line up with TRBD2. CDR1 MGHRA and CDR2 YSYEKL come from the germline V gene. The CDR3 has 15 residues. V dropped 5 bases and J dropped 4; count of bases not matched to a gene: 9. CDR3 nucleotides: TGCGCCAGCAGCACGTCCGGGGGGGCCGGAGAGACCCAGTACTTC. This encodes CASSTSGGAGETQYF.

V gene TRBV7-9 combines with J gene TRBJ1-2; 7 bases are a match to TRBD1. Losses at the gene ends were 5 bases for V and 2 bases for J; bases not matched to a gene: 5. The CDR3 runs 14 residues. Germline V gives CDR1 SEHNR, CDR2 FQNEAQ (reference sequence). The CDR3 is CASSRGQNNYGYTF. Written as DNA, the CDR3 is TGTGCCAGCAGCCGGGGACAGAACAACTATGGCTACACCTTC.

V usage is TRBV6-1 and J usage is TRBJ1-1; D ambiguous. The CDR3 contains 10 residues. Trimming left V 2 bases short and J 10 bases short, with 5 bases between. The germline V gene has CDR1 MNHNS and CDR2 SASEGT. CDR3 in DNA: TGTGCCAGCAGTGAAATCTCAGCTTTCTTT. This codes for CASSEISAFF.